The sequence of this T cell receptor (beta chain) was determined in a study of cytomegalovirus exposure and HLA in healthy donors. Study observations and caveats: Sequencing depth roughly uniform across donors was assumed in presence/absence analyses. A later analysis linked a missense DCLRE1C variant to TCR beta V- and J-gene trimming. Per a later analysis, under 20,000 TCR beta sequences showed association with HLA alleles at 0.05 false discovery rate. Highly shared sequence variants in one cluster were likely a sequencing artifact.

About this clone itself: Its antigen is not identified.

The CDR3 runs 17 residues. With 5 bases removed from V and 3 bases from J, the gap between germline ends came to 22 bases. Germline CDR1 and CDR2: SGDLS and YYNGEE. Primers included in the PCR were 60 Vbeta and 13 Jbeta primers. The protocol was immunoSEQ multiplex PCR, while the TCRdb copy is restricted to in-frame clones and leaves out a portion. Here the sample spans 120,000 to 150,000 clones, over 60% being singletons. The chain uses TRBV9 and TRBJ2-3; TRBD2 might be the D (7 bases). The sequence was collected from a woman in her forties or fifties in good health and CMV-seronegative. Sequenced material: PBMCs. This CDR3 reads CASSVQAGAYVTDTQYF. In DNA form, the CDR3 reads TGTGCCAGCAGTGTGCAGGCGGGGGCTTACGTGACAGATACGCAGTATTTT.